This TCR beta chain was documented in a study of T cell responses to AZD1222 COVID-19 vaccine. TCRdb's copy holds only in-frame clones and misses some; the assay was immunoSEQ multiplex PCR. The data contain more than 100,000 clones, 75% to 90% of them singletons. Note on this clone: Its specificity is unknown.

Study-wide points: Clonal diversity was possibly underestimated, and white British individuals and females predominated among donors.

Trimming took 5 bases from V and 2 from J, leaving 6 bases between them. Germline CDR1 SGHRS, CDR2 YFSETQ. The CDR3 spans 12 residues. This TCR was sampled from an adult in good health. Source: peripheral blood, taken on day 0 of AZD1222 vaccination. The chain uses TRBV5-1 and TRBJ2-3; D unclear. In nucleotides, the CDR3 is TGCGCCAGCAGGCGATACACAGATACGCAGTATTTT. It translates to CASRRYTDTQYF.